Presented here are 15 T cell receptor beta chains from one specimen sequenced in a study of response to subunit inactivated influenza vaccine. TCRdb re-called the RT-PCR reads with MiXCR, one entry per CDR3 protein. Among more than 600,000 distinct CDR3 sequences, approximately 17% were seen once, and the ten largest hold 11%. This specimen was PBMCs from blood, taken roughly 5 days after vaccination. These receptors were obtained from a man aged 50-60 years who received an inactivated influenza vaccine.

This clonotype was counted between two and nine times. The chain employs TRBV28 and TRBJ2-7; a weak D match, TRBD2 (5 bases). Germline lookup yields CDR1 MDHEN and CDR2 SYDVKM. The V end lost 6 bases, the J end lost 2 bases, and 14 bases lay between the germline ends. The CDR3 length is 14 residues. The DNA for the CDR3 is TGTGCCAGCAGAGATGGAGGCGGAACCTACGAGCAGTACTTC. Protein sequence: CASRDGGGTYEQYF.

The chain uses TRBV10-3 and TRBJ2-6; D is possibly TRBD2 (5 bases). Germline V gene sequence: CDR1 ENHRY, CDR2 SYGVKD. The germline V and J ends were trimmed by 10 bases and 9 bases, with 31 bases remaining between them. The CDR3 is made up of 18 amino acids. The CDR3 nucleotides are TGTGCCAGCAGGAGGTCTTACACGGCTGTAGCCTCCCTCAACGTCCTGACTTTC. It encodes CASRRSYTAVASLNVLTF.

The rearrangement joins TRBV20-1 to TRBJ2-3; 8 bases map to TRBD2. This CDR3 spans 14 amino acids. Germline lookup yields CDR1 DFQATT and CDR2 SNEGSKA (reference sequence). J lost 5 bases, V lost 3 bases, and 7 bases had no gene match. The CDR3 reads CSASSLAGLDTQYF. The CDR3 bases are TGCAGTGCTAGTAGTCTAGCGGGCCTAGATACGCAGTATTTT.

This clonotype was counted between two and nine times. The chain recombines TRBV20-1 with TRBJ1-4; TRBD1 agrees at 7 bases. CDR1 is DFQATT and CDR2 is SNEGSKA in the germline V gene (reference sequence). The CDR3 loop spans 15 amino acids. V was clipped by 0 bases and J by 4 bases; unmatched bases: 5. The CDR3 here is CSARDRTGHNEKLFF. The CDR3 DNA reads TGCAGTGCTAGAGACCGGACAGGACATAATGAAAAACTGTTTTTT.

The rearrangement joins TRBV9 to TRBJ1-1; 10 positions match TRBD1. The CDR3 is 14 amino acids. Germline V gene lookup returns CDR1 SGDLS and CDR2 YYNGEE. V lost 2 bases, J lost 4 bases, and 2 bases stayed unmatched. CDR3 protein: CASSVRTGGTEAFF. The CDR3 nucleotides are TGTGCCAGCAGCGTCCGGACAGGGGGCACTGAAGCTTTCTTT.

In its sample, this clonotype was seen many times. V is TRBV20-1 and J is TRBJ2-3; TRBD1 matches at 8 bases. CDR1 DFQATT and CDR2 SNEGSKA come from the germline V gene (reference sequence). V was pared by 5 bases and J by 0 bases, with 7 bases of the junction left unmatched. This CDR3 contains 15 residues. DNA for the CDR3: TGCAGTGCTTACTTCAGGGGGCTGAGCACAGATACGCAGTATTTT. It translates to CSAYFRGLSTDTQYF.

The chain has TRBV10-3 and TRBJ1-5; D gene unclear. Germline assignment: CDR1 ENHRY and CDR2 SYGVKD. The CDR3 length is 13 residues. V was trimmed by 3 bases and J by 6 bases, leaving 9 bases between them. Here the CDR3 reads CAISEGLSQPQHF. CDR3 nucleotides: TGTGCCATCAGTGAAGGGTTAAGTCAGCCCCAGCATTTT.

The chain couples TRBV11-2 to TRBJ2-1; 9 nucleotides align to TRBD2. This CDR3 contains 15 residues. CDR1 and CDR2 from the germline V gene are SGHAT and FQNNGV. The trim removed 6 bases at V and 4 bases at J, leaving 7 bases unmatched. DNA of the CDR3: TGTGCCAGCAGGGGGGTGACTAGCGGATACAATGAGCAGTTCTTC. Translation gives CASRGVTSGYNEQFF.

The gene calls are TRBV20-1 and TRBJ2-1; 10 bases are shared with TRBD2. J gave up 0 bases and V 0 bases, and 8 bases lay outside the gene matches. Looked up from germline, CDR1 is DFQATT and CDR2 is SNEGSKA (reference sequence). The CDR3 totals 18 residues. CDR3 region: CSAREGWSSGSSYNEQFF. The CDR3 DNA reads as TGCAGTGCTAGAGAGGGGTGGTCTAGCGGGAGCTCCTACAATGAGCAGTTCTTC.

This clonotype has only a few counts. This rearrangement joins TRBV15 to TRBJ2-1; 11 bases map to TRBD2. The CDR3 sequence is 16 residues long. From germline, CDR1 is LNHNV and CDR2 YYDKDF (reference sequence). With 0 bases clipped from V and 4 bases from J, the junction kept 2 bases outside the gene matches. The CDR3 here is CATSRELAGVYNEQFF. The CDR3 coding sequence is TGTGCCACCAGCAGAGAACTAGCGGGGGTTTACAATGAGCAGTTCTTC.

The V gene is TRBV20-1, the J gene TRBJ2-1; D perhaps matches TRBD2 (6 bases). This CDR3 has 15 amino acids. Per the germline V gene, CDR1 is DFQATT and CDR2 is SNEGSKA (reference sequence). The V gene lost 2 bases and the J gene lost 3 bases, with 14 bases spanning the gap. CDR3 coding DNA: TGCAGTGCTAGAATTAGGACTACTATCTACAATGAGCAGTTCTTC. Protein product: CSARIRTTIYNEQFF.

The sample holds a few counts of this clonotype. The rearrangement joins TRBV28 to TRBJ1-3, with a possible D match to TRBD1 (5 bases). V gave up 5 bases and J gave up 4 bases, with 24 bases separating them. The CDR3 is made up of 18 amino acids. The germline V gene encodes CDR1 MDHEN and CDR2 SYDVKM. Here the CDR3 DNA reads TGTGCCAGCAGTGAATACCACACATCAGGGTGGGGAGGAAACACCATATATTTT. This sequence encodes CASSEYHTSGWGGNTIYF.

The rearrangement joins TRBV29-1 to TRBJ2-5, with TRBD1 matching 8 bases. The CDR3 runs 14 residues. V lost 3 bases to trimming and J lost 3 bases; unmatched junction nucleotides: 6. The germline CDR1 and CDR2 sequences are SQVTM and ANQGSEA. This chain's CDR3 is CSVEGRGREETQYF. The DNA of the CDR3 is TGCAGCGTTGAGGGCAGGGGGCGAGAAGAGACCCAGTACTTC.

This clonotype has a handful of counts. The CDR3 sequence is CASSPSGGVGDEQFF. CDR3 DNA sequence: TGCGCCAGCAGCCCAAGTGGCGGGGTAGGAGATGAGCAGTTCTTC. This sequence joins TRBV5-1 and TRBJ2-1; weak D call: TRBD2 (6 bases). The CDR3 spans 15 residues. Germline V CDR1 and CDR2: SGHRS, YFSETQ. V was shortened by 4 bases and J by 8 bases, with 19 bases between the two germline ends.

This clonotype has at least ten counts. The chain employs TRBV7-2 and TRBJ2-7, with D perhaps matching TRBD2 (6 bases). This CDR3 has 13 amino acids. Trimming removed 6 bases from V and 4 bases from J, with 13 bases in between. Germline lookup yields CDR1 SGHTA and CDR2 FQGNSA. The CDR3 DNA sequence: TGTGCCAGCAGTTCCGCCGGGGGATACGAGCAGTACTTC. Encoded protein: CASSSAGGYEQYF.